Listed here are 11 T cell receptor beta chains from one sample, sequenced in a study of cytomegalovirus exposure and HLA in healthy donors (dated by TCRdb to about 2017). The library was produced with the immunoSEQ multiplex PCR assay. The table was pulled from immuneACCESS by TCRdb, which kept in-frame rearrangements only. Such tables lose some clones; where checked, under half of the loss comes from unresolved V genes, and the rest has no known cause. The sample table lists some 310,000 clones, approximately 86% of them with a count of one. The ten largest clones add up to roughly 0.96% of the sample. The sequenced sample was PBMCs. Every receptor here comes from a man between 25 and 39 years old in good health and CMV-seronegative.

The chain is built from TRBV19 and TRBJ2-7; D not resolved. V lost 1 base and J lost 1, with 8 bases in between. Germline V lookup: CDR1 LNHDA, CDR2 SQIVND (reference sequence). CDR3 length: 14 residues. The CDR3 nucleotides read TGTGCCAGTAGTATAGCTGTCCCTTCCTACGAGCAGTACTTC. Translating gives CASSIAVPSYEQYF.

The rearrangement joins TRBV4-1 to TRBJ2-7; 8 positions match TRBD1. Germline values: CDR1 MGHRA, CDR2 YSYEKL. V gave up 0 bases and J gave up 5 bases; unmatched junction bases: 15. The CDR3 is 18 amino acids. Written as DNA, the CDR3 is TGCGCCAGCAGCCAAGATTCAGGCCCCATTGACAGGGGCCACGAGCAGTACTTC. Protein sequence: CASSQDSGPIDRGHEQYF.

This clone showed up just a few times. CDR3 in amino acids: CASRIVRDMNTEAFF. Here the CDR3 DNA reads TGTGCCAGCAGGATAGTCCGGGATATGAACACTGAAGCTTTCTTT. The V and J genes are TRBV2 and TRBJ1-1; D gene ambiguous. This CDR3 is built from 15 residues. The germline CDR1 and CDR2 sequences are SNHLY and FYNNEI. V lost 6 bases to trimming and J lost 0 bases, with 14 bases between them. Using reference TRBV2 and TRBJ1-1 for the parts outside the CDR3, the full variable domain is EPEVTQTPSHQVTQMGQEVILRCVPISNHLYFYWYRQILGQKVEFLVSFYNNEISEKSEIFDDQFSVERPDGSNFTLKIRSTKLEDSAMYFCASRIVRDMNTEAFFGQGTRLTVV.

The J gene is TRBJ2-7, the V gene TRBV7-2, with TRBD1 matching over 7 bases. Germline assignment: CDR1 SGHTA and CDR2 FQGNSA. V shed 5 bases, J shed 0 bases, and the junction held 10 bases outside the gene matches. The CDR3 length is 16 residues. CDR3 sequence (DNA): TGTGCCAGCAGCACCTCGACAGGGTCCCCCTCCTACGAGCAGTACTTC. Translating it yields CASSTSTGSPSYEQYF.

The rearrangement joins TRBV13 to TRBJ1-5, with D possibly TRBD1 on 6 matching bases. The V end was cut by 3 bases, the J end by 3 bases, with 9 bases between. The CDR3 has 14 residues. Germline V gene lookup returns CDR1 PRHDT and CDR2 FYEKMQ (reference sequence). DNA for the CDR3: TGTGCCAGCAGCTTCGGACAGTTCAATCAGCCCCAGCATTTT. Protein product: CASSFGQFNQPQHF.

The V call is TRBV5-6, the J call TRBJ1-1; D remains ambiguous. The ends were cut back, 0 bases at V and 7 bases at J, with 7 bases in the middle. Per germline, CDR1 SGHDT and CDR2 YYEEEE. The CDR3 runs 12 residues. The CDR3 DNA reads TGTGCCAGCAGCTTGGCCCGACTTGAAGCTTTCTTT. As protein: CASSLARLEAFF.

The chain is built from TRBV4-3 and TRBJ1-1, with a weak D call TRBD1 (5 bases). Trimming cost V 0 bases and J 0 bases, with 14 bases left between them. Germline CDR1 reads LGHNA; CDR2 reads YSLEER. The length of the CDR3 is 17 residues. The CDR3 DNA reads as TGCGCCAGCAGCCAAGATCGGGGGGGTACTATGAACACTGAAGCTTTCTTT. This codes for CASSQDRGGTMNTEAFF.

V usage is TRBV4-3 and J usage is TRBJ1-2, with 7 bases lining up with TRBD1. The CDR3 is made up of 15 amino acids. The V segment lost 4 bases and the J segment 5 bases; nucleotides outside the gene matches: 10. Germline CDR1 is LGHNA and CDR2 is YSLEER. For the CDR3, the DNA is TGCGCCAGCAGCCCAGAAAACAGGGGAGGTTATGGCTACACCTTC. Encoded protein: CASSPENRGGYGYTF.

V gene TRBV4-1 combines with J gene TRBJ2-5; 8 bases match TRBD1. V shed 3 bases, J shed 4 bases, and the junction held 10 bases outside the gene matches. Germline loops: CDR1 MGHRA, CDR2 YSYEKL. This CDR3 is 16 amino acids long. CDR3 DNA sequence: TGCGCCAGCAGCCAGAACAGACAGGGGCCTCTAGAGACCCAGTACTTC. The encoded protein is CASSQNRQGPLETQYF.

V usage is TRBV6-6 and J usage is TRBJ1-2; 7 bases are shared with TRBD1. V lost 6 bases, J lost 8 bases, and 3 bases stayed unmatched. The CDR3 loop spans 11 amino acids. The germline V gene has CDR1 MNHNY and CDR2 SVGAGI (reference sequence). CDR3 sequence: CASRTGNGYTF. The CDR3 DNA sequence: TGTGCCAGCAGGACAGGGAACGGCTACACCTTC.

About this clone itself: Other DNA sequences within the sample encode an identical CDR3. This chain links TRBV13 with TRBJ1-4, with 7 bases lining up with TRBD1. Germline V gene lookup returns CDR1 PRHDT and CDR2 FYEKMQ (reference sequence). V lost 5 bases and J lost 1; bases outside the gene matches: 1. CDR3 size: 14 residues. CDR3 sequence reads: CASSRQGTNEKLFF. The CDR3 DNA follows: TGTGCCAGCAGCCGACAGGGAACTAATGAAAAACTGTTTTTT.